The 10 T cell receptor beta chains listed next were all sequenced from one sample in a study of vaccination effects on CD4 cells after COVID-19. ViraFEST assay sequencing came after antigen-specific CD4+ T cells were expanded with viral peptide pools. Subsequent to a culture period of roughly 11 days, CD4+ T cells were isolated. The vaccine given was either BNT162b2 or mRNA-1273, in two doses. What these receptors recognize is not known. The table came from immunoSEQ multiplex PCR; TCRdb's copy has only in-frame clones and leaves some out. The sample holds around 30,000 clones, roughly 74% seen once. The sample here was CD4+ T cells from PBMCs cultured with HCoV-OC43 spike peptides, taken after COVID-19 vaccination. The sample's subset: HCoV-OC43 spike overlapping peptide pool stimulation. These receptors were taken from a human donor who received a COVID-19 vaccine.

The chain couples TRBV12-5 to TRBJ2-1; the D gene is possibly TRBD2 (6 bases). The CDR3 totals 14 residues. Germline V gene lookup returns CDR1 LGHNT and CDR2 FRNRAP. Trimming stripped 5 bases from V and 9 bases from J, with 17 bases between. The CDR3 protein is CASGTGTPSSEQFF. The CDR3 region has the DNA TGTGCTAGTGGTACGGGGACTCCCTCAAGTGAGCAGTTCTTC.

The V call is TRBV29-1, the J call TRBJ2-1, with 11 nucleotides matching TRBD2. The V gene's germline CDR1 is SQVTM and CDR2 ANQGSEA. V dropped 4 bases and J dropped 15; count of bases not matched to a gene: 11. The CDR3 runs to 13 residues. DNA for the CDR3: TGCAGCGTTGCGTCTAGCGGGAGGACGAATCGGTTCTTC. Translating it yields CSVASSGRTNRFF.

This rearrangement joins TRBV2 to TRBJ2-7; perhaps TRBD1 as D (6 bases). V lost 10 bases and J 3 bases, leaving 16 bases between the germline ends. The CDR3 consists of 13 residues. Per germline, CDR1 SNHLY and CDR2 FYNNEI. The CDR3 sequence is CAMWDTSYYEQYF. The CDR3 region has the DNA TGTGCCATGTGGGACACCAGTTACTACGAGCAGTACTTC.

This chain connects TRBV19 to TRBJ2-1, with D perhaps matching TRBD2 (6 bases). The V end lost 1 base, the J end lost 6 bases, and 19 bases lay between the germline ends. CDR1 and CDR2 from the germline V gene are LNHDA and SQIVND (reference sequence). The CDR3 is 17 amino acids. This chain's CDR3 is CASSIAGTGTDFNEQFF. The CDR3 bases are TGTGCCAGTAGTATAGCGGGAACTGGGACTGACTTCAATGAGCAGTTCTTC. Supplemented by reference TRBV19 and TRBJ2-1, the full variable domain reads DGGITQSPKYLFRKEGQNVTLSCEQNLNHDAMYWYRQDPGQGLRLIYYSQIVNDFQKGDIAEGYSVSREKKESFPLTVTSAQKNPTAFYLCASSIAGTGTDFNEQFFGPGTRLTVL.

This chain joins TRBV11-2 and TRBJ1-2, with TRBD1 matching 9 bases. This CDR3 has 15 residues. Trimming at V came to 6 bases and at J to 8 bases, leaving 13 bases not matched to a gene. Per germline, CDR1 SGHAT and CDR2 FQNNGV. The CDR3 DNA sequence: TGTGCCAGCAGACGACCAGCACAGGGGGCTGGAGGCTACACCTTC. This codes for CASRRPAQGAGGYTF. Combining the CDR3 with reference TRBV11-2 and TRBJ1-2 gives the whole variable domain EAGVAQSPRYKIIEKRQSVAFWCNPISGHATLYWYQQILGQGPKLLIQFQNNGVVDDSQLPKDRFSAERLKGVDSTLKIQPAKLEDSAVYLCASRRPAQGAGGYTFGSGTRLTVV.

The rearrangement joins TRBV6-5 to TRBJ2-7; TRBD2 aligns across 7 bases. V shed 5 bases, J shed 3 bases, and the junction held 4 bases outside the gene matches. CDR3 length: 13 amino acids. Germline CDR1 reads MNHEY; CDR2 reads SVGAGI. The CDR3 DNA is TGTGCCAGCAGTAGCGGGATACTCTACGAGCAGTACTTC. Encoded protein: CASSSGILYEQYF.

This clone was counted between two and nine times. This chain joins TRBV19 and TRBJ2-1, with TRBD1 identical over 7 bases. With 8 bases clipped from V and 7 bases from J, the junction kept 11 bases outside the gene matches. Germline V gives CDR1 LNHDA, CDR2 SQIVND (reference sequence). CDR3 length: 14 residues. The CDR3 sequence is CASAIRTGTNEQFF. The CDR3 DNA reads as TGTGCCAGTGCAATCCGGACAGGCACGAATGAGCAGTTCTTC.

The chain combines TRBV6-5 with TRBJ2-2; D uncertain. Deletions cut 7 bases from V and 9 bases from J, with 9 bases between. The CDR3 runs to 11 residues. Germline V gene lookup returns CDR1 MNHEY and CDR2 SVGAGI. CDR3 DNA sequence: TGTGCCAGCAAGGGTCCCCGGGAGCTGTTTTTT. This sequence encodes CASKGPRELFF.

This chain links TRBV6-1 with TRBJ1-1; 7 bases line up with TRBD1. V was clipped by 2 bases and J by 5 bases; unmatched bases: 5. The CDR3 extends over 14 amino acids. Germline V gene sequence: CDR1 MNHNS, CDR2 SASEGT. DNA for the CDR3: TGTGCCAGCAGTGAACAGGGGGGATCAACTGAAGCTTTCTTT. Residues: CASSEQGGSTEAFF.

This clone was picked up one time. V is TRBV11-2 and J is TRBJ2-1; D ambiguous. The germline CDR1 and CDR2 sequences are SGHAT and FQNNGV. CDR3 length equals 15 residues. Trimming took 0 bases from V and 3 from J, leaving 9 bases between them. The CDR3 DNA is TGTGCCAGCAGCTTAGAGGTTTACGGCTACAATGAGCAGTTCTTC. Its protein is CASSLEVYGYNEQFF.